Listed here are 5 T cell receptor beta chains from one sample, sequenced in a study of CD8+ T cells in alopecia areata. The authors extracted RNA and reverse transcribed it into cDNA as the sequencing template. TCRdb keeps only in-frame clones here, not all; method: immunoSEQ multiplex PCR. The data hold 220,000 or so clones, with around 62% observed a single time. The sample was CD4+ T cells sorted from blood, taken at week 0. The receptors here all came from a human donor with alopecia areata.

The V call is TRBV30, the J call TRBJ2-1, with TRBD2 as a possible D gene (6 bases). Germline values: CDR1 GTSNPN, CDR2 SVGIG (reference sequence). The ends were cut back, 5 bases at V and 1 base at J, with 15 bases in the middle. The CDR3 is 15 residues long. CDR3 DNA: TGTGCCTGGCTTAGATCGGGACTTTCCTACAATGAGCAGTTCTTC. This codes for CAWLRSGLSYNEQFF.

The rearrangement uses TRBV4-1 and TRBJ2-7, with a possible D match to TRBD2 (5 bases). V was pared by 1 base and J by 6 bases, with 13 bases between. The CDR3 length is 14 residues. Germline V gives CDR1 MGHRA, CDR2 YSYEKL. DNA for the CDR3: TGCGCCAGCAGCCAAGTAGGCGGGCAAGGCGAGCAGTACTTC. This codes for CASSQVGGQGEQYF.

V is TRBV11-2 and J is TRBJ2-1; D is possibly TRBD2 (6 bases). V lost 4 bases to trimming and J lost 6 bases, with 13 bases between them. CDR3 size: 14 residues. The V gene's germline CDR1 is SGHAT and CDR2 FQNNGV. The CDR3 DNA sequence: TGTGCCAGCAGCTCGCTGCCGCGGGGCAATGAGCAGTTCTTC. The encoded protein is CASSSLPRGNEQFF.

This clone was observed a single time. The J gene is TRBJ2-7, the V gene TRBV5-1, with D unclear. This CDR3 contains 11 residues. In germline, CDR1 is SGHRS, CDR2 YFSETQ. The V gene lost 2 bases and the J gene lost 10 bases, with 10 bases spanning the gap. The CDR3 protein is CASSFENVQYF. CDR3 DNA: TGCGCCAGCAGCTTTGAAAATGTACAGTACTTC.

The gene calls are TRBV10-3 and TRBJ1-1, with D perhaps TRBD1 (6 bases). V was cut by 10 bases and J by 4 bases, with 13 bases left in between. The CDR3 has 12 amino acids. The V gene's germline CDR1 is ENHRY and CDR2 SYGVKD. CDR3 region: CATAGVSTEAFF. The DNA of the CDR3 is TGTGCCACCGCAGGGGTATCCACTGAAGCTTTCTTT.